These T cell receptor beta chains were read from a single sample in a study of T-cell reconstitution after alpha-beta-depleted transplantation in children. TCRdb redid the calling of the PCR reads with MiXCR, one entry per CDR3 protein. There are about 610,000 distinct CDR3 sequences in the sample; roughly 10% occur only once, and approximately 4.1% lies in the top ten. Sequenced material: PBMCs from the stem cell graft donor, taken from the stem cell graft. Source of these receptors: a human donor who donated a stem cell graft to a child with acute myeloid leukemia. The CDR3 runs from the conserved cysteine through the conserved F or W. A D gene is named only where the DNA matches it firmly. Clone size, where shown, is once, few, many, or a class for clones that have expanded.

abundance	v_gene	j_gene	d_gene	CDR3aa	CDR3nt
NA	TRBV10-2	TRBJ2-7	NA	CASSDPAQGTVGEQYF	TGCGCCAGCAGTGACCCCGCGCAGGGGACGGTCGGCGAGCAGTACTTC
many	TRBV6-2/TRBV6-3	TRBJ2-7	NA	CASKPTGRGRGQYF	TGTGCCAGCAAACCTACGGGGAGAGGACGGGGGCAGTACTTC
few	TRBV20-1	TRBJ2-1	TRBD2	CSASPNSGRGSYNEQFF	TGCAGTGCTAGTCCGAATAGCGGGAGAGGATCCTACAATGAGCAGTTCTTC
few	TRBV2	TRBJ2-1	TRBD2	CASSEVGGGNEQFF	TGTGCCAGCAGTGAAGTTGGCGGGGGGAATGAGCAGTTCTTC
few	TRBV4-1	TRBJ2-2	NA	CASSQDPSRTGELFF	TGCGCCAGCAGCCAAGACCCATCTCGCACCGGGGAGCTGTTTTTT
NA	TRBV6-2/TRBV6-3	TRBJ2-7	TRBD1	CASSLSGQVRYEQYF	TGTGCCAGCAGCTTATCCGGACAGGTTCGATACGAGCAGTACTTC
many	TRBV7-2	TRBJ2-7	TRBD2	CASSLMAGGPSYEQYF	TGTGCCAGCAGCTTAATGGCGGGAGGGCCATCCTACGAGCAGTACTTC
once	TRBV4-3	TRBJ2-2	NA	CASSLHFAGPANTGELFF	TGCGCCAGCAGCCTTCATTTCGCAGGGCCTGCTAACACCGGGGAGCTGTTTTTT
many	TRBV4-3	TRBJ1-2	TRBD1	CASSQEGTGIVYGYTF	TGCGCCAGCAGCCAAGAGGGGACAGGGATCGTCTATGGCTACACCTTC
NA	TRBV27	TRBJ1-2	NA	CASSPSGGRYGYTF	TGTGCCAGCAGTCCCTCCGGGGGGCGTTATGGCTACACCTTC
few	TRBV20-1	TRBJ1-1	NA	CSASPTLGRATEAFF	TGCAGTGCTAGCCCTACCCTTGGGAGGGCCACTGAAGCTTTCTTT
many	TRBV20-1	TRBJ2-1	TRBD2	CSARSPLTSGASYNEQFF	TGCAGTGCTAGATCGCCCCTTACTAGCGGGGCCTCCTACAATGAGCAGTTCTTC
many	TRBV24-1	TRBJ2-1	NA	CATSDSSKGTAGLLYNEQFF	TGTGCCACCAGTGACTCCTCAAAGGGGACCGCCGGACTACTGTACAATGAGCAGTTCTTC
NA	TRBV7-2	TRBJ2-2	NA	CASSLALGRNTGELFF	TGTGCCAGCAGCTTAGCTTTAGGGCGGAACACCGGGGAGCTGTTTTTT
many	TRBV7-8	TRBJ2-1	NA	CASSLRTGRSLNEQFF	TGTGCCAGCAGCTTAAGAACAGGCCGGTCGCTCAATGAGCAGTTCTTC
few	TRBV12-3/TRBV12-4	TRBJ1-2	NA	CASSWSGVKGYTF	TGTGCCAGCAGTTGGTCAGGGGTAAAGGGCTACACCTTC
many	TRBV7-2	TRBJ2-7	TRBD1	CASSLGQTSYEQYF	TGTGCCAGCAGCTTGGGACAGACCTCCTACGAGCAGTACTTC
few	TRBV29-1	TRBJ2-7	NA	CSVEADGTYEQYF	TGCAGCGTTGAAGCGGACGGAACCTACGAGCAGTACTTC
NA	TRBV20-1	TRBJ2-3	NA	CSARDLGWNTDTQYF	TGCAGTGCTAGAGATCTTGGCTGGAACACAGATACGCAGTATTTT
many	TRBV12-3/TRBV12-4	TRBJ2-1	TRBD2	CASSDFSGRSSYNEQFF	TGTGCCAGCAGCGACTTTAGCGGGAGGAGCTCCTACAATGAGCAGTTCTTC
NA	TRBV28	TRBJ2-5	TRBD2	CASETTTSGVAGTQYF	TGTGCCAGCGAAACAACTACTAGCGGAGTTGCCGGGACCCAGTACTTC
NA	TRBV4-3	TRBJ2-3	NA	CASSQEGTSTDTQYF	TGCGCCAGCAGCCAAGAAGGGACTAGCACAGATACGCAGTATTTT
few	TRBV6-1	TRBJ2-1	NA	CATSGGSSYNEQFF	TGTGCCACCTCAGGAGGAAGCTCCTACAATGAGCAGTTCTTC
NA	TRBV3-1	TRBJ2-3	TRBD2	CASSTPSGSADTQYF	TGTGCCAGCAGCACCCCTAGCGGGAGCGCAGATACGCAGTATTTT
NA	TRBV5-1	TRBJ1-1	NA	CASRPSGVLGTEAFF	TGCGCCAGCAGGCCATCGGGGGTCCTCGGGACTGAAGCTTTCTTT
many	TRBV6-5	TRBJ1-3	NA	CASSSPLGTGHLKQTIYF	TGTGCCAGCAGTTCCCCCCTCGGGACGGGACACCTAAAGCAGACCATATATTTT
NA	TRBV7-8	TRBJ2-1	NA	CASSLPAAGGASYNEQFF	TGTGCCAGCAGCTTACCAGCGGCCGGAGGAGCGTCCTACAATGAGCAGTTCTTC
many	TRBV7-2	TRBJ2-1	NA	CASSLTPFPARDEQFF	TGTGCCAGCAGCCTTACCCCCTTTCCAGCGAGGGATGAGCAGTTCTTC
many	TRBV29-1	TRBJ1-2	TRBD1	CSVDTGDLYGYTF	TGCAGCGTTGATACAGGGGACCTCTATGGCTACACCTTC
many	TRBV27	TRBJ2-3	TRBD1	CASSTGTGANDTQYF	TGTGCCAGCAGTACCGGGACAGGGGCGAATGATACGCAGTATTTT
NA	TRBV5-1	TRBJ2-3	NA	CASTNADTQYF	TGCGCCAGCACCAATGCAGATACGCAGTATTTT
NA	TRBV6-5	TRBJ1-1	TRBD1	CASRTQGAGAFF	TGTGCCAGCAGGACACAGGGGGCTGGAGCTTTCTTT
few	TRBV5-1	TRBJ2-7	NA	CASSLSPGGEQYF	TGCGCCAGCAGCTTGTCCCCAGGTGGCGAGCAGTACTTC
few	TRBV7-2	TRBJ2-2	TRBD2	CASRTSGGTGELFF	TGTGCCAGCAGGACTAGCGGAGGGACCGGGGAGCTGTTTTTT
NA	TRBV7-2	TRBJ2-3	TRBD2	CTSSLAGVAGGKGDTQYF	TGTACCAGCAGTCTAGCCGGGGTAGCGGGAGGTAAAGGAGATACGCAGTATTTT
few	TRBV5-4	TRBJ2-5	NA	CASSLAQGSQETQYF	TGTGCCAGCAGCTTGGCCCAGGGTTCACAAGAGACCCAGTACTTC
few	TRBV10-3	TRBJ2-3	NA	CAISGGPASTDTQYF	TGTGCCATCAGTGGCGGACCCGCTAGCACAGATACGCAGTATTTT
NA	TRBV11-2	TRBJ2-5	NA	CASSLDPWETQYF	TGTGCCAGCAGCTTAGATCCTTGGGAGACCCAGTACTTC
few	TRBV5-1	TRBJ2-7	TRBD2	CASSLTAGGSYEQYF	TGCGCCAGCAGCTTGACGGCGGGAGGGTCCTACGAGCAGTACTTC
many	TRBV27	TRBJ2-2	NA	CASSLFPGANTGELFF	TGTGCCAGCAGTTTATTTCCGGGGGCGAACACCGGGGAGCTGTTTTTT
many	TRBV7-3	TRBJ2-1	NA	CASSSDSSYNEQFF	TGTGCCAGCAGCTCGGACTCTTCCTACAATGAGCAGTTCTTC
NA	TRBV28	TRBJ1-6	NA	CASSFVGDLSPLHF	TGTGCCAGCAGTTTTGTAGGGGACCTTTCACCCCTCCACTTT
many	TRBV7-2	TRBJ2-7	TRBD2	CASSPRAGVFLSYEQYF	TGTGCCAGCAGCCCACGGGCGGGAGTATTCCTATCCTACGAGCAGTACTTC
NA	TRBV4-2	TRBJ1-2	TRBD1	CASSQVKGQPVNYGYTF	TGTGCCAGCAGCCAAGTCAAGGGACAGCCTGTTAACTATGGCTACACCTTC
few	TRBV6-2/TRBV6-3	TRBJ1-5	TRBD1	CASRPHLTGVGNQPQHF	TGTGCCAGCAGACCTCACCTTACAGGGGTGGGCAATCAGCCCCAGCATTTT
NA	TRBV9	TRBJ2-5	NA	CASSEDSGSYQETQYF	TGTGCCAGCAGCGAGGATTCTGGGTCATACCAAGAGACCCAGTACTTC
many	TRBV20-1	TRBJ2-1	NA	CSARDLGPEQFF	TGCAGTGCTAGAGATCTGGGGCCTGAGCAGTTCTTC
few	TRBV20-1	TRBJ2-3	NA	CSAFGQPPKDTQYF	TGCAGTGCTTTCGGACAGCCACCAAAGGATACGCAGTATTTT
few	TRBV12-3/TRBV12-4	TRBJ2-5	NA	CASSWDPPGTMRETQYF	TGTGCCAGCAGTTGGGACCCTCCGGGGACAATGAGAGAGACCCAGTACTTC
few	TRBV29-1	TRBJ2-4	TRBD2	CSVRGGAPGSIQYF	TGCAGCGTTCGGGGAGGGGCCCCAGGGTCCATTCAGTACTTC
NA	TRBV3-1	TRBJ2-2	TRBD2	CASSPSGRVPGELFF	TGTGCCAGCAGTCCCAGCGGGAGAGTCCCCGGGGAGCTGTTTTTT
few	TRBV19	TRBJ2-2	NA	CASRTENLNTGELFF	TGTGCCAGTAGGACAGAGAACTTAAACACCGGGGAGCTGTTTTTT
few	TRBV20-1	TRBJ1-6	TRBD1	CSAFDRGYNSPLHF	TGCAGTGCTTTCGACAGGGGCTATAATTCACCCCTCCACTTT
few	TRBV7-3	TRBJ2-3	TRBD2	CASSLWGREGSTDTQYF	TGTGCCAGCAGCTTATGGGGGAGGGAGGGTAGCACAGATACGCAGTATTTT
NA	TRBV4-2	TRBJ1-5	TRBD1	CASKGTGWDQPQHF	TGTGCCAGCAAAGGGACAGGGTGGGATCAGCCCCAGCATTTT
NA	TRBV29-1	TRBJ2-5	TRBD1	CSVLRRAGGYQETQYF	TGCAGCGTCCTACGGAGGGCAGGGGGCTACCAAGAGACCCAGTACTTC
few	TRBV3-1	TRBJ1-2	NA	CASSPEKPYGYTF	TGTGCCAGCAGCCCCGAAAAACCGTACGGCTACACCTTC
few	TRBV29-1	TRBJ2-7	NA	CSVEETGRPYEQYF	TGCAGCGTTGAAGAGACGGGACGACCTTACGAGCAGTACTTC
few	TRBV15	TRBJ2-1	TRBD2	CATGGRLAGGLYNEQFF	TGTGCCACCGGGGGGCGGCTAGCGGGAGGCCTATACAATGAGCAGTTCTTC